The rows below give T cell receptor beta chains drawn from one sample of a study of T cells in Graves' hyperthyroidism and ophthalmopathy. One entry per CDR3 protein results from TCRdb running MiXCR on the multiplex PCR reads. The table lists almost 600,000 distinct CDR3 sequences, more than 11% of them singletons. Input material: blood. The receptor set was obtained from a woman between 25 and 40 years old with Graves' hyperthyroidism that later progressed to Graves' ophthalmopathy. The CDR3 runs from the conserved cysteine through the conserved F or W. D genes are given only for firm matches. Where a row states a size, it is once, few, many or the class of an expanded clone; other rows omit it.

d_call	v_call	j_call	clone_size	cdr3_nt	cdr3_aa
.	TRBV11-3	TRBJ2-5	many	TGTGCCAGCACCGAAAGTCGGGCCTCCCTCGGAGAGACCCAGTACTTC	CASTESRASLGETQYF
.	TRBV20-1	TRBJ1-2	few	TGCAGTGCTAGAGATGTGTACAGGGAAACTAATGGCTACACCTTC	CSARDVYRETNGYTF
TRBD1	TRBV6-2/TRBV6-3	TRBJ1-6	.	TGTGCCAGCAGTTCCACTACAGGGGTAAATTCACCCCTCCACTTT	CASSSTTGVNSPLHF
.	TRBV12-5	TRBJ2-2	many	TGTGCTAGTGGGATCAACACCGGGGAGCTGTTTTTT	CASGINTGELFF
TRBD1	TRBV28	TRBJ2-7	many	TGTGCCAGCAGTCAGACAGGGCTCCACGAGCAGTACTTC	CASSQTGLHEQYF
TRBD2	TRBV6-2/TRBV6-3	TRBJ2-7	many	TGTGCCAGCAGTTCTGAAAGCCTAGCGGGAGTCAACGAGCAGTACTTC	CASSSESLAGVNEQYF
TRBD1	TRBV2	TRBJ1-5	once	TGTGCCAGCAGTCCCCGGGGACAGGGCTCTAATCAGCCCCAGCATTTT	CASSPRGQGSNQPQHF
.	TRBV7-9	TRBJ2-1	many	TGTGCCAGCAGCTTAACCGGGACGCCTAATGAGCAGTTCTTC	CASSLTGTPNEQFF
.	TRBV7-9	TRBJ1-1	few	TGTGCCAGCAGCCCAGCTCCCGGGTCGGGGTTCGACACTGAAGCTTTCTTT	CASSPAPGSGFDTEAFF
.	TRBV27	TRBJ1-6	many	TGTGCCAGCAGTTTAGAGGGGCTGTATTCACCCCTCCACTTT	CASSLEGLYSPLHF
.	TRBV7-6	TRBJ1-2	many	TGTGCCAGCAGCCCCTACGGGACGGGTACCAATGGCTACACCTTC	CASSPYGTGTNGYTF
.	TRBV9	TRBJ2-5	few	TGTGCCAGCAGCGTAGCCTCGTCGTCATACCCGTACTTC	CASSVASSSYPYF